Following are 12 T cell receptor beta chains from one sample sequenced in a study of monozygotic twins with inflammatory bowel disease. TCRdb reprocessed the 5' RACE reads, keeping one entry per CDR3 protein, no DNA. With over 110,000 distinct CDR3 sequences in the sample, the ten largest clones hold approximately 2.5%. What was sequenced was blood. These receptors were taken from a human donor with ulcerative colitis or Crohn's disease, or a healthy co-twin of an affected twin (not recorded which).

This sequence joins TRBV20-1 and TRBJ2-7; TCRdb's D call of TRBD2 is untestable without DNA. The CDR3 loop spans 15 amino acids. CDR1 and CDR2 from the germline V gene are DFQATT and SNEGSKA (reference sequence). This CDR3 reads CSAAGIAGVSYEQYF.

The rearrangement joins TRBV4-1 to TRBJ2-3. Germline lookup yields CDR1 MGHRA and CDR2 YSYEKL. The CDR3 length is 15 residues. The CDR3 here is CASSQVASSTDTQYF.

The chain employs TRBV6-1 and TRBJ1-1. From germline, CDR1 is MNHNS and CDR2 SASEGT. The CDR3 consists of 14 residues. CDR3 amino acids: CASRTGPLGTEAFF.

The chain carries TRBV12-3 or TRBV12-4 and TRBJ1-1; checking the TCRdb D call of TRBD1 is not possible without DNA. CDR3 length equals 16 residues. The CDR3 protein is CASSRPSGQLNTEAFF.

The CDR3 spells CASWRQGYEQYF. The genes are TRBV6-5 and TRBJ2-7; TCRdb lists TRBD1, though no DNA is available to test this call. From germline, CDR1 is MNHEY and CDR2 SVGAGI. The CDR3 runs 12 residues.

The chain combines TRBV5-1 with TRBJ2-5; the TCRdb call, TRBD1, lacks DNA for checking. This CDR3 region has 15 residues. Per the germline V gene, CDR1 is SGHRS and CDR2 is YFSETQ. The CDR3 loop reads CASSLAGTGGETQYF.

The chain combines TRBV7-2 with TRBJ2-1; TCRdb lists TRBD2, though no DNA is available to test this call. Germline V gene sequence: CDR1 SGHTA, CDR2 FQGNSA. The CDR3 is 17 residues long. This chain's CDR3 is CASSLESGLLGYNEQFF.

This chain joins TRBV10-3 and TRBJ1-4. The germline V gene has CDR1 ENHRY and CDR2 SYGVKD. The CDR3 is made up of 11 amino acids. The CDR3 sequence is CATSYGEKLFF.

The chain couples TRBV6-1 to TRBJ1-2; without DNA, the TCRdb call of TRBD1 cannot be checked. Germline V gene data show CDR1 as MNHNS and CDR2 as SASEGT. This CDR3 is built from 17 residues. CDR3 in amino acids: CASSHTGSAPTNYGYTF.

The chain's CDR3 is CSARQGLSAYYYEQYF. V usage is TRBV20-1 and J usage is TRBJ2-7; TCRdb selects TRBD1, and the lack of DNA leaves this call unchecked. The CDR3 sequence is 16 residues long. The germline V gene has CDR1 DFQATT and CDR2 SNEGSKA (reference sequence).

The chain recombines TRBV5-5 with TRBJ2-7. CDR3 length equals 14 residues. Germline loops: CDR1 SGHKS, CDR2 YYEKEE (reference sequence). CDR3 in amino acids: CASSLHDGAYEQYF.

The chain combines TRBV5-1 with TRBJ1-6. CDR1 is SGHRS, CDR2 YFSETQ, per germline. This CDR3 region has 14 residues. CDR3 region: CASSLDILNSPLHF.